This TCR beta chain comes out of a study of T-cell memory formation after mild COVID-19. Across the whole study: TCR clusters mostly belonged to single donors. Findings of the study overall: Chiefly within CM and EM were the contracting CD4+ clones; CD8+ ones were within EMRA. Later expanders leaned CD4+, whereas clones that contracted between day 15 and 85 were balanced CD4/CD8.

The CDR3 sequence is 14 residues long. The germline V and J ends were trimmed by 6 bases and 4 bases, with 13 bases remaining between them. Note on this clonotype: The antigen remains unidentified.

Each CDR3 protein gets one entry after TCRdb re-called the 5' RACE reads with MiXCR. Among roughly 180,000 distinct CDR3 sequences listed, about a fifth were seen once. The V call is TRBV12-3 or TRBV12-4, the J call TRBJ2-1, with a weak D call TRBD2 (6 bases). The sequenced sample was PBMCs or a T cell subset sorted from them (not recorded which). The receptor was derived from a man aged 18 to 29 who had mild COVID-19 (a few samples of this study predate the infection). Cell type and time point are not known. CDR3 in DNA: TGTGCCAGCAGACATTCGGCGGGATACAATGAGCAGTTCTTC. Translated, it gives CASRHSAGYNEQFF.